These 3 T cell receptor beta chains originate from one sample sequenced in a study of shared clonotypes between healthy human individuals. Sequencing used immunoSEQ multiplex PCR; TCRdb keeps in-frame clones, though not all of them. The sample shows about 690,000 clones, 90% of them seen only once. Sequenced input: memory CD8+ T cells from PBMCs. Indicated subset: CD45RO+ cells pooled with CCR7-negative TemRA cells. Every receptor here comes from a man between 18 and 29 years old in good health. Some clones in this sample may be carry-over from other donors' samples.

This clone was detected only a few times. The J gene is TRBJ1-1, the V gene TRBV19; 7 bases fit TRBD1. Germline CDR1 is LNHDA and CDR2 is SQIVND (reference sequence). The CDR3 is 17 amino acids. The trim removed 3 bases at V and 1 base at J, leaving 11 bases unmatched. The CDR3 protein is CASSMEARGGWNTEAFF. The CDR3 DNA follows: TGTGCCAGTAGTATGGAGGCTAGAGGGGGCTGGAACACTGAAGCTTTCTTT.

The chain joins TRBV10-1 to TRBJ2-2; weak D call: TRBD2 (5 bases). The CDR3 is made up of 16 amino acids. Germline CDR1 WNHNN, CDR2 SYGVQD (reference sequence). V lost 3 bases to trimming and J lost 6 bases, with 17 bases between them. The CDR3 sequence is CASSDGGPSDAGELFF. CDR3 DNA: TGCGCCAGCAGTGACGGAGGACCCTCTGATGCCGGGGAGCTGTTTTTT.

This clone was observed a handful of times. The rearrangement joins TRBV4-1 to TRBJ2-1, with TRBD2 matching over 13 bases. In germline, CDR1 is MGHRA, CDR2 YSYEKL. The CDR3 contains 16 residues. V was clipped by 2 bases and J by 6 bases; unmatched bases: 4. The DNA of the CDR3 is TGCGCCAGCAGCCAACTAGGACTAGCGGGAGCCAATGAGCAGTTCTTC. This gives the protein CASSQLGLAGANEQFF.